Each of the 24 T cell receptor beta chains below was sequenced from the same sample in a study of blood T cell repertoires in COVID-19 (dated by TCRdb to about 2020). Libraries were constructed by the immunoSEQ multiplex PCR assay. Drawn from immuneACCESS, this table holds only the in-frame rearrangements with V and J called that TCRdb kept. Clones are partly lost; checked studies trace under half to an unresolved V gene and leave the rest unexplained. This sample lists more than 70,000 clones; 75% to 85% were detected once. The ten largest clones take up approximately 25% of the sample. Sample: peripheral blood. These receptor sequences come from a human donor in a cohort sampled during active COVID-19.

This clone has a handful of counts. The chain is built from TRBV6-5 and TRBJ2-5, with a weak D call TRBD2 (7 bases). Germline lookup yields CDR1 MNHEY and CDR2 SVGAGI. V lost 5 bases to trimming and J lost 4 bases, with 8 bases between them. The CDR3 runs to 12 residues. CDR3 nucleotides: TGTGCCAGCAGTAGGGGGGGAGAGACCCAGTACTTC. Protein sequence: CASSRGGETQYF.

The chain couples TRBV4-2 to TRBJ2-3, with a tentative D call TRBD1 (7 bases). V lost 0 bases to trimming and J lost 2 bases, with 15 bases between them. This CDR3 contains 17 residues. The germline CDR1 and CDR2 sequences are LGHNA and YNFKEQ. Here the CDR3 reads CASSQDGGTENTDTQYF. CDR3 DNA: TGTGCCAGCAGCCAAGATGGGGGGACAGAGAACACAGATACGCAGTATTTT.

This chain uses TRBV27 with TRBJ2-1; D is perhaps TRBD1 (5 bases). This CDR3 comprises 12 residues. V gave up 8 bases and J gave up 8 bases, with 13 bases separating them. Per germline, CDR1 MNHEY and CDR2 SMNVEV (reference sequence). CDR3 protein: CASAPQGDEQFF. The CDR3 nucleotides read TGTGCCAGCGCACCGCAGGGCGATGAGCAGTTCTTC.

The chain combines TRBV12-5 with TRBJ2-1; D perhaps matches TRBD2 (8 bases). Deletions cut 2 bases from V and 0 bases from J, with 26 bases between. The CDR3 extends over 21 amino acids. Looked up from germline, CDR1 is LGHNT and CDR2 is FRNRAP. CDR3 region: CASGLPGGGLTSDSSYNEQFF. Written as DNA, the CDR3 is TGTGCTAGTGGTTTGCCAGGGGGGGGCCTGACTAGCGACAGCTCCTACAATGAGCAGTTCTTC.

The chain combines TRBV6-4 with TRBJ2-3, with D possibly TRBD2 on 6 matching bases. Germline V gives CDR1 MRHNA, CDR2 SNTAGT. V gave up 5 bases and J gave up 0 bases, with 6 bases separating them. This CDR3 has 13 residues. Here the CDR3 DNA reads TGTGCCAGCAGTAGCGGGAGCACAGATACGCAGTATTTT. This translates into CASSSGSTDTQYF.

The chain carries TRBV7-9 and TRBJ1-6, with 7 positions matching TRBD1. V shed 5 bases, J shed 10 bases, and the junction held 11 bases outside the gene matches. CDR1 is SEHNR and CDR2 is FQNEAQ in the germline V gene (reference sequence). The CDR3 consists of 15 residues. The CDR3 spells CASSTRQGGESPLHF. The CDR3 DNA sequence: TGTGCCAGCAGCACCCGACAGGGAGGAGAGTCACCCCTCCACTTT.

In regard to this clone: At one end, the junction sequence differs from germline, possibly due to a read error. In the same sample, other DNA sequences code for this CDR3. This chain links TRBV3-1 (or the pseudogene TRBV3-2) with TRBJ2-1; D call uncertain. The CDR3 sequence is 13 residues long. Germline V gene lookup returns CDR1 LGHDT and CDR2 YNNKEL (reference sequence). The CDR3 coding sequence is TGCGCCAGCAGCCTGACTTATATCGATGAGCAGTTCTTC. Translated: CASSLTYIDEQFF.

This clone was seen a handful of times. This chain connects TRBV12-5 to TRBJ1-2; maybe TRBD1 (6 bases). The CDR3 is 15 amino acids. Deletions cut 5 bases from V and 4 bases from J, with 17 bases between. Germline CDR1 and CDR2: LGHNT and FRNRAP. The CDR3 spells CASGPPGGGSYGYTF. CDR3 sequence (DNA): TGTGCTAGTGGTCCCCCTGGGGGGGGCAGCTATGGCTACACCTTC.

The J gene is TRBJ1-6, the V gene TRBV11-2; 7 nucleotides line up with TRBD1. The CDR3 runs 13 residues. The V gene's germline CDR1 is SGHAT and CDR2 FQNNGV. The V and J ends lost 5 bases and 15 bases, in that order; junction bases with no gene match: 10. CDR3 in DNA: TGTGCCAGCAGCCCTCCCCACAGGGGTAGCCTCCACTTT. Its protein product is CASSPPHRGSLHF.

The V gene is TRBV6-5, the J gene TRBJ2-5; TRBD1 is a possible D gene (5 bases). Per germline, CDR1 MNHEY and CDR2 SVGAGI. V was cut by 7 bases and J by 4 bases, with 19 bases left in between. The CDR3 length is 15 residues. The CDR3 sequence: CASTERTNHPETQYF. The CDR3 DNA sequence: TGTGCCAGCACCGAAAGGACAAACCACCCAGAGACCCAGTACTTC.

The V call is TRBV7-9, the J call TRBJ1-5, with D perhaps TRBD1 (5 bases). Per germline, CDR1 SEHNR and CDR2 FQNEAQ (reference sequence). V lost 4 bases, J lost 1 base, and 8 bases lay in between. This CDR3 is built from 14 residues. The CDR3 bases are TGTGCCAGCAGCTCGACAGAGAGCAATCAGCCCCAGCATTTT. Its protein is CASSSTESNQPQHF.

The chain is built from TRBV2 and TRBJ1-4; TRBD1 matches at 10 bases. The CDR3 loop spans 15 amino acids. With 7 bases clipped from V and 3 bases from J, the junction kept 5 bases outside the gene matches. Germline V gives CDR1 SNHLY, CDR2 FYNNEI. CDR3 region: CASTDRGRANEKLFF. In DNA form, the CDR3 reads TGTGCCAGCACCGACAGGGGGCGAGCTAATGAAAAACTGTTTTTT. The full variable domain, rest sourced from reference TRBV2 and TRBJ1-4, is EPEVTQTPSHQVTQMGQEVILRCVPISNHLYFYWYRQILGQKVEFLVSFYNNEISEKSEIFDDQFSVERPDGSNFTLKIRSTKLEDSAMYFCASTDRGRANEKLFFGSGTQLSVL.

V and J are TRBV29-1 and TRBJ2-7, with a weak D call TRBD1 (7 bases). The CDR3 has 14 residues. The ends were cut back, 3 bases at V and 7 bases at J, with 19 bases in the middle. Germline CDR1 is SQVTM and CDR2 is ANQGSEA. CDR3 loop: CSVEAEPGGKEQYF. The CDR3 DNA reads TGCAGCGTTGAGGCGGAGCCAGGGGGGAAGGAGCAGTACTTC.

DNA of the CDR3: TGTGCCAGCAGTTCATCGACAGGGAACTCCTACGAGCAGTACTTC. This encodes CASSSSTGNSYEQYF. The gene calls are TRBV6-5 and TRBJ2-7; TRBD1 agrees at 7 bases. In germline, CDR1 is MNHEY, CDR2 SVGAGI. After removal of 4 bases from V and 0 bases from J, the junction contained 6 bases not matched to a gene. This CDR3 is built from 15 residues.

The J gene is TRBJ1-5, the V gene TRBV6-6; D uncertain. CDR1 is MNHNY and CDR2 is SVGAGI in the germline V gene (reference sequence). The V gene lost 5 bases and the J gene lost 11 bases, with 7 bases spanning the gap. The CDR3 runs 10 residues. The CDR3 bases are TGTGCCAGCAGTGGGAGGGCCCAGCATTTT. Translated, it gives CASSGRAQHF.

The rearrangement uses TRBV19 and TRBJ1-5, with D tentatively TRBD1 (6 bases). This CDR3 is built from 17 residues. Looked up from germline, CDR1 is LNHDA and CDR2 is SQIVND (reference sequence). V gave up 1 base and J gave up 3 bases, with 16 bases separating them. CDR3 sequence: CASSIAHGRGVNQPQHF. The CDR3 bases are TGTGCCAGTAGTATAGCCCACGGCAGGGGAGTCAATCAGCCCCAGCATTTT.

The gene calls are TRBV5-1 and TRBJ2-3; tentatively, D is TRBD2 (5 bases). The germline gives CDR1 SGHRS, CDR2 YFSETQ. CDR3 length: 14 amino acids. The V and J ends lost 6 bases and 0 bases respectively, with 11 bases between them. DNA for the CDR3: TGCGCCAGCACCCCGGGGAGCAGCACAGATACGCAGTATTTT. It codes for CASTPGSSTDTQYF.

The genes are TRBV19 and TRBJ2-1, with D unclear. Trimming left V 3 bases short and J 7 bases short, with 10 bases between. Germline CDR1 reads LNHDA; CDR2 reads SQIVND (reference sequence). The CDR3 length is 13 residues. CDR3 amino acids: CASSINGANEQFF. CDR3 DNA: TGTGCCAGTAGTATTAACGGAGCGAATGAGCAGTTCTTC.

This clone was seen just once. The V call is TRBV11-3, the J call TRBJ2-1, with 8 bases identical to TRBD2. Unmatched junction bases numbered 14, after V lost 6 bases and J lost 4 bases. Germline-derived CDR1 and CDR2 are SGHNT and YENEEA. The CDR3 covers 17 residues. This CDR3 is CASSPGPERGSYNEQFF. CDR3 DNA: TGTGCCAGCAGTCCCGGTCCGGAGCGGGGGAGTTACAATGAGCAGTTCTTC.

V gene TRBV2 combines with J gene TRBJ2-7; possible D gene TRBD1, 5 bases. Trimming took 6 bases from V and 7 from J, leaving 16 bases between them. In germline, CDR1 is SNHLY, CDR2 FYNNEI. The CDR3 extends over 13 amino acids. The CDR3: CASRAQGVGEQYF. The CDR3 nucleotides read TGTGCCAGCAGAGCACAAGGGGTTGGTGAGCAGTACTTC.

The chain uses TRBV18 and TRBJ1-5; 8 nucleotides match TRBD1. The V gene end was trimmed by 3 bases and the J gene end by 5 bases; junction bases not matched to a gene: 3. The CDR3 is 14 residues long. Germline assignment: CDR1 KGHSH and CDR2 LQKENI. CDR3 amino acids: CASSPDREDQPQHF. In DNA form, the CDR3 reads TGTGCCAGCTCACCGGACAGGGAGGATCAGCCCCAGCATTTT.

The J gene is TRBJ1-4, the V gene TRBV6-5, with D hard to call. The CDR3 totals 13 residues. V lost 6 bases and J 8 bases, leaving 13 bases between the germline ends. CDR1 is MNHEY and CDR2 is SVGAGI in the germline V gene. The CDR3 DNA follows: TGTGCCAGCAGCGAGGGAATAAGGGAAAAACTGTTTTTT. It yields the protein CASSEGIREKLFF.

The chain joins TRBV7-2 to TRBJ2-6; D perhaps matches TRBD1 (6 bases). CDR1 SGHTA and CDR2 FQGNSA come from the germline V gene. Deletions cut 4 bases from V and 4 bases from J, with 17 bases between. The CDR3 spans 17 residues. The CDR3 reads CASSSRGLQSGANVLTF. The CDR3 DNA sequence: TGTGCCAGCAGCTCCAGGGGCCTCCAATCCGGGGCCAACGTCCTGACTTTC.

V gene TRBV9 combines with J gene TRBJ2-1; possibly TRBD2 for D (6 bases). Deletions cut 1 base from V and 4 bases from J, with 9 bases between. Germline assignment: CDR1 SGDLS and CDR2 YYNGEE. There are 14 residues in the CDR3. CDR3 in amino acids: CASSVRAGYNEQFF. CDR3 DNA: TGTGCCAGCAGCGTAAGAGCGGGTTACAATGAGCAGTTCTTC. Supplemented by reference TRBV9 and TRBJ2-1, the full variable domain reads DSGVTQTPKHLITATGQRVTLRCSPRSGDLSVYWYQQSLDQGLQFLIQYYNGEERAKGNILERFSAQQFPDLHSELNLSSLELGDSALYFCASSVRAGYNEQFFGPGTRLTVL.